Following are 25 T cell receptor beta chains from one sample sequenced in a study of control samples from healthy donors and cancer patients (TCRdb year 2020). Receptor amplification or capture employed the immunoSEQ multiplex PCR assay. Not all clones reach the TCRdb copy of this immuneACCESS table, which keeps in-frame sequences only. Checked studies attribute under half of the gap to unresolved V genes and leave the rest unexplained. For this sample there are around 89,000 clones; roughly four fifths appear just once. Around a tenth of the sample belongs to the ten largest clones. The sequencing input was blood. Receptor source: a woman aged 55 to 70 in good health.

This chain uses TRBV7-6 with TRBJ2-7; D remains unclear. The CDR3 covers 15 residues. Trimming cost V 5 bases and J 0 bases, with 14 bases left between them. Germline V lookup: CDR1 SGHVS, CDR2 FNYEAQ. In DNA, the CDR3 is TGTGCCAGCAGCCCTCGAGACTTGAGCTCCTACGAGCAGTACTTC. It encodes CASSPRDLSSYEQYF. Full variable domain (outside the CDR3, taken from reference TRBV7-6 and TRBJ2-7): GAGVSQSPRYKVTKRGQDVALRCDPISGHVSLYWYRQALGQGPEFLTYFNYEAQQDKSGLPNDRFSAERPEGSISTLTIQRTEQRDSAMYRCASSPRDLSSYEQYFGPGTRLTVT.

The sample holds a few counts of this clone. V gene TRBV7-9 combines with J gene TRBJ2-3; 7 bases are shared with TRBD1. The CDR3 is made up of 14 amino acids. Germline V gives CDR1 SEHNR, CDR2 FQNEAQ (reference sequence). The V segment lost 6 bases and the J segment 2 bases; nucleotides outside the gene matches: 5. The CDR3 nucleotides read TGTGCCAGCAGGACCAGGGGGTACACAGATACGCAGTATTTT. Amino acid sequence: CASRTRGYTDTQYF.

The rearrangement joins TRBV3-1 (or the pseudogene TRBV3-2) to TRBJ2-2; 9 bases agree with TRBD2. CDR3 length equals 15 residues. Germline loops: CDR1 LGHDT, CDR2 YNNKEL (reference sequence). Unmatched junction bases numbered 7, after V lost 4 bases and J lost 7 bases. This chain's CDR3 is CASSREGLANGELFF. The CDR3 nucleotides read TGTGCCAGCAGCCGAGAGGGACTAGCCAACGGGGAGCTGTTTTTT.

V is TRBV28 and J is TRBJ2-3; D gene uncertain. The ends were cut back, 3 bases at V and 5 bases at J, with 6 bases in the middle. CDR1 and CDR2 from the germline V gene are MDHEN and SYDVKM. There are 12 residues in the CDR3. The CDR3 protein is CASSFGEDTQYF. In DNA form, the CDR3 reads TGTGCCAGCAGTTTTGGGGAAGATACGCAGTATTTT.

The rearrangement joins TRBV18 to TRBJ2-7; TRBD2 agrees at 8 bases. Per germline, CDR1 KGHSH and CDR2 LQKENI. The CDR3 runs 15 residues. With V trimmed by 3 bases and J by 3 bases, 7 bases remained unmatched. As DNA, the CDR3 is TGTGCCAGCTCACCTGGAGCGGGGGAACTCTACGAGCAGTACTTC. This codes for CASSPGAGELYEQYF.

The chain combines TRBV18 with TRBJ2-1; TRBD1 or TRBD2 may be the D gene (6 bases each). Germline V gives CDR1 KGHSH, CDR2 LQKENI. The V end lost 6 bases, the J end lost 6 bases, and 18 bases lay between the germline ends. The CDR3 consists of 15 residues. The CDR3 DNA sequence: TGTGCCAGCTCCTCAGGGGCGGGGCTCGGCAATGAGCAGTTCTTC. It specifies CASSSGAGLGNEQFF.

CDR3 loop: CASSLGGSYTGELFF. DNA of the CDR3: TGCGCCAGCAGCTTGGGCGGGTCCTACACCGGGGAGCTGTTTTTT. The chain employs TRBV5-1 and TRBJ2-2; the D gene is possibly TRBD2 (5 bases). V lost 0 bases and J lost 3, with 9 bases in between. From germline, CDR1 is SGHRS and CDR2 YFSETQ. CDR3 length: 15 residues.

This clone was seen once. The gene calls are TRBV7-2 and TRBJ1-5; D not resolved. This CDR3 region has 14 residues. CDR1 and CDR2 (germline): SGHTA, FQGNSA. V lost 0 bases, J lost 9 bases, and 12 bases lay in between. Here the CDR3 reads CASSLAQFRWPQHF. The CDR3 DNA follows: TGTGCCAGCAGCTTAGCTCAGTTTAGATGGCCCCAGCATTTT.

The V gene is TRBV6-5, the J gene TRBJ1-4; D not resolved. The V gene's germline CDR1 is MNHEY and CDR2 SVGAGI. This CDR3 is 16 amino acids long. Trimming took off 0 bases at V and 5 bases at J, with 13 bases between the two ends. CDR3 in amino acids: CASSYSHGTGNEKLFF. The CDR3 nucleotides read TGTGCCAGCAGTTACTCCCACGGAACTGGGAATGAAAAACTGTTTTTT.

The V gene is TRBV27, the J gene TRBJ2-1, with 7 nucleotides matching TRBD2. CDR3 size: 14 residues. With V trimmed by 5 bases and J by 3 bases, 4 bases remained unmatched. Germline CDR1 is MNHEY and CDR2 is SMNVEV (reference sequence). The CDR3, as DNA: TGTGCCAGCAGTGAGCTAGCGGACTACAATGAGCAGTTCTTC. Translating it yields CASSELADYNEQFF.

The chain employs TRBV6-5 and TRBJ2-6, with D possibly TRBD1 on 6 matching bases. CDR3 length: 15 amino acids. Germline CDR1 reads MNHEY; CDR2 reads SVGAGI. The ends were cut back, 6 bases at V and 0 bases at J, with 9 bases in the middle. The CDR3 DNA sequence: TGTGCCAGCAGGGACAGTTCCTCTGGGGCCAACGTCCTGACTTTC. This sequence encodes CASRDSSSGANVLTF.

This CDR3 reads CASRLHTDTQYF. CDR3 DNA sequence: TGTGCCAGCAGACTCCACACAGATACGCAGTATTTT. The chain has TRBV2 and TRBJ2-3, with no clear D. The V end was cut by 6 bases, the J end by 2 bases, with 6 bases between. There are 12 residues in the CDR3. Germline V gene data show CDR1 as SNHLY and CDR2 as FYNNEI.

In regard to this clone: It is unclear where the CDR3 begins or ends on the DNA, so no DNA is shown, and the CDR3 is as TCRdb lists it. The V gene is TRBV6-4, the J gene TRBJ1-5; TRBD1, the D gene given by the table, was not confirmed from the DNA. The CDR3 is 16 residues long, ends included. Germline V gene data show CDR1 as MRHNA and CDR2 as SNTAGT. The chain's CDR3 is CASSSSTGDDNQPQHF.

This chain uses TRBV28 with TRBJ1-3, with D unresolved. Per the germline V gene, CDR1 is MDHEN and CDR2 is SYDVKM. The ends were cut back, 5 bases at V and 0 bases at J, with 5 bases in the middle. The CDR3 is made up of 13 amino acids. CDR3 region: CASSISSGNTIYF. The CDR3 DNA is TGTGCCAGCAGTATAAGCTCTGGAAACACCATATATTTT.

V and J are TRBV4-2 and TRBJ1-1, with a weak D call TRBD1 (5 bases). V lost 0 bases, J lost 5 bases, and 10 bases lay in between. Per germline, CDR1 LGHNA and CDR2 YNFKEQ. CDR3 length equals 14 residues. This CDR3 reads CASSQEGVGTEAFF. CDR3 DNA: TGTGCCAGCAGCCAAGAGGGGGTAGGGACTGAAGCTTTCTTT.

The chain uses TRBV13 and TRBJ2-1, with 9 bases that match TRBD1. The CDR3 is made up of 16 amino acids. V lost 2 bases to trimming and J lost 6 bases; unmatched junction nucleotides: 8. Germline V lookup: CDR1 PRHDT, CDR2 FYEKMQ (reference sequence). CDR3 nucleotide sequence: TGTGCCAGCAGCTTAAACGGACAGGGGAAATCCAATGAGCAGTTCTTC. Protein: CASSLNGQGKSNEQFF.

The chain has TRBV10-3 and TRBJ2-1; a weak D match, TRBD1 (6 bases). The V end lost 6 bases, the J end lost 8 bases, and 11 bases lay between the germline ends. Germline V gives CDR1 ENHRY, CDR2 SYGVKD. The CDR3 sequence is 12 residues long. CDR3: CAIRRGNYEQFF. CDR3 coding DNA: TGTGCCATCAGGAGGGGGAACTATGAGCAGTTCTTC.

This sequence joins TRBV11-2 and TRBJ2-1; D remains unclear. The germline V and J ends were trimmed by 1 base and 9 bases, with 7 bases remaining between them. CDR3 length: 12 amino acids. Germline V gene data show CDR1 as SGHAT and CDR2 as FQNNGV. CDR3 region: CASSLVGFEQFF. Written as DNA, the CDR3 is TGTGCCAGCAGCTTAGTTGGTTTTGAGCAGTTCTTC.

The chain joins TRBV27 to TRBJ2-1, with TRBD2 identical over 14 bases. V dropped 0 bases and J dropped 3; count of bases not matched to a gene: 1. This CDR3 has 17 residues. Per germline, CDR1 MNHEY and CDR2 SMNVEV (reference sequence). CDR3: CASSLSGTSGSYNEQFF. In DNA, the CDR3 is TGTGCCAGCAGTTTATCAGGGACTAGCGGGAGCTACAATGAGCAGTTCTTC.

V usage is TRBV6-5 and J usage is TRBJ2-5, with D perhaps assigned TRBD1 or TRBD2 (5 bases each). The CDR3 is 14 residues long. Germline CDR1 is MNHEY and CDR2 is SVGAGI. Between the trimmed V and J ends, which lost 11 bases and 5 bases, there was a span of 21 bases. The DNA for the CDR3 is TGTGCCTGCTCACGGGGCGGAGGTTCTGAGACCCAGTACTTC. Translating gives CACSRGGGSETQYF.

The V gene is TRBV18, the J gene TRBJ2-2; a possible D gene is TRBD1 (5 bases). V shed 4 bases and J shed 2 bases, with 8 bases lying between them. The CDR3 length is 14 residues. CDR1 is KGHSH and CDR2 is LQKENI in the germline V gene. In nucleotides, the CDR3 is TGTGCCAGCTCACAACAGGTTAACACCGGGGAGCTGTTTTTT. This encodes CASSQQVNTGELFF.

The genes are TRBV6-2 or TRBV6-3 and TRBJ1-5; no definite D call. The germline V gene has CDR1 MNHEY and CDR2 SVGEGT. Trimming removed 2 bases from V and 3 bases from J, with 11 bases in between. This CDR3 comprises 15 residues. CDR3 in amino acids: CASSYVGSPNQPQHF. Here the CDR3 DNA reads TGTGCCAGCAGTTACGTAGGGTCTCCCAATCAGCCCCAGCATTTT.

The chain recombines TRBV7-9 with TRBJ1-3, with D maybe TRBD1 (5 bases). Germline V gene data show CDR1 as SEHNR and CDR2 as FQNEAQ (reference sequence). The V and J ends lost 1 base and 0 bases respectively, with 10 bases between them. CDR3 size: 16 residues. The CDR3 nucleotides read TGTGCCAGCAGCTTAGGACAGCCGAGCTCTGGAAACACCATATATTTT. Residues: CASSLGQPSSGNTIYF.

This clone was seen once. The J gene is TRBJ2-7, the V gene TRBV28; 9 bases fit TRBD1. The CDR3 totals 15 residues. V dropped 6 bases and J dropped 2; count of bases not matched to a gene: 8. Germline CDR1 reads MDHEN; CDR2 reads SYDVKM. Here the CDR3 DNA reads TGTGCCAGCAGCAATAAACAGGGGGCGGCCTACGAGCAGTACTTC. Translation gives CASSNKQGAAYEQYF. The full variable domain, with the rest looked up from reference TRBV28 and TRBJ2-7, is DVKVTQSSRYLVKRTGEKVFLECVQDMDHENMFWYRQDPGLGLRLIYFSYDVKMKEKGDIPEGYSVSREKKERFSLILESASTNQTSMYLCASSNKQGAAYEQYFGPGTRLTVT.

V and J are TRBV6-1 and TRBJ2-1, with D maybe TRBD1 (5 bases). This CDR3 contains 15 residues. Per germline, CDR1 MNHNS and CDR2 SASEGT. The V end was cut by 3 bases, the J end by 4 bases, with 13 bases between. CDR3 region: CASSDGQGGYNEQFF. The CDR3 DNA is TGTGCCAGCAGTGACGGCCAGGGTGGTTACAATGAGCAGTTCTTC.